Following are 7 T cell receptor beta chains from one sample sequenced in a study of T cell changes during pregnancy in multiple sclerosis. Here immunoSEQ multiplex PCR was the method, and the copy in TCRdb shows in-frame clones only, minus some. Among 35,000 to 40,000 clones listed, around nine tenths were seen once. The sequencing used CD4+ T cells from peripheral blood mononuclear cells, collected in the third trimester of pregnancy. The receptors were sampled from a female donor in good health, enrolled as a control in a pregnancy study.

This clone was found a few times. J is TRBJ2-2 and V is TRBV19; 10 bases line up with TRBD2. The V gene's germline CDR1 is LNHDA and CDR2 SQIVND (reference sequence). CDR3 length equals 14 residues. V was clipped by 8 bases and J by 3 bases; unmatched bases: 3. The CDR3 region is CASRLAGDTGELFF. DNA for the CDR3: TGTGCCAGTCGTCTAGCGGGAGACACCGGGGAGCTGTTTTTT.

The chain recombines TRBV5-8 with TRBJ2-3; 9 bases map to TRBD2. CDR1 and CDR2 from the germline V gene are SGHTS and YDEGEE. This CDR3 comprises 15 residues. Germline trimming cut 0 bases from V and 8 bases from J; bases unmatched to any gene: 7. CDR3: CASSLVIAGVATQYF. DNA of the CDR3: TGTGCCAGCAGCTTGGTAATAGCGGGAGTTGCTACGCAGTATTTT.

This CDR3 reads CASSEGAANTGELFF. The DNA for the CDR3 is TGTGCCAGCAGTGAAGGGGCCGCGAACACCGGGGAGCTGTTTTTT. The chain employs TRBV2 and TRBJ2-2, with D unclear. Germline lookup yields CDR1 SNHLY and CDR2 FYNNEI. V lost 1 base and J lost 0, with 6 bases in between. The CDR3 totals 15 residues.

This clone appeared once. Here the CDR3 DNA reads TGCGCCAGCAGTGAACAGGGAAGGGAAAAACTGTTTTTT. This gives the protein CASSEQGREKLFF. The chain employs TRBV10-2 and TRBJ1-4; tentatively, D is TRBD1 (6 bases). The CDR3 covers 13 residues. Germline loops: CDR1 WSHSY, CDR2 SAAADI. V gave up 3 bases and J gave up 8 bases, with 10 bases separating them.

V and J are TRBV6-5 and TRBJ1-2; 9 bases agree with TRBD1. The CDR3 has 13 amino acids. The junction had 3 bases not matched to a gene; V was cut back by 4 bases and J by 6 bases. Germline CDR1 MNHEY, CDR2 SVGAGI. This CDR3 is CASSWTGEDGYTF. The CDR3 nucleotides are TGTGCCAGCAGTTGGACAGGGGAGGATGGCTACACCTTC.

The chain combines TRBV5-6 with TRBJ2-7; tentative D call: TRBD1 (5 bases). The germline V gene encodes CDR1 SGHDT and CDR2 YYEEEE. V shed 1 base and J shed 9 bases, with 14 bases lying between them. This CDR3 is built from 13 residues. CDR3 amino acids: CASSLRAVGPQYF. The DNA of the CDR3 is TGTGCCAGCAGCTTGAGGGCCGTGGGGCCGCAGTACTTC.

This chain joins TRBV6-1 and TRBJ2-1; 12 bases match TRBD1. The CDR3 extends over 14 amino acids. Germline V gene data show CDR1 as MNHNS and CDR2 as SASEGT. J gave up 7 bases and V 6 bases, and 4 bases lay outside the gene matches. DNA for the CDR3: TGTGCCAGCAGATCGGGACAGGGGGCGAATGAGCAGTTCTTC. This encodes CASRSGQGANEQFF.